This T cell receptor beta chain was sequenced during a study of vaccination effects on CD4 cells after COVID-19. Across the study: Expansion with viral peptide pools was applied to antigen-specific CD4+ T cells by the ViraFEST assay prior to sequencing. Study outcomes and limitations: Vaccine- and infection-induced clones showed marked clonal contraction late following vaccination.

Following culture for about 11 days, CD4+ T cells were isolated. BNT162b2 vaccine or mRNA-1273 vaccine was given to participants in two doses. In the vaccine recipients, nucleocapsid antibodies were negative and there was no prior SARS-CoV-2 infection. This clone was seen only a few times. Its antigen is unknown. Clones were sequenced by immunoSEQ multiplex PCR, and TCRdb holds only the in-frame ones, with some missing. The sample consists of roughly 30,000 clones, 70% to 75% of them appearing once. The sequences come from CD4+ T cells from PBMCs cultured without peptide, collected after COVID-19 vaccination. The receptor was derived from a human donor who received a COVID-19 vaccine.

The CDR3 here is CASSLNEQGEGYTF. The CDR3, as DNA: TGTGCCAGCAGCTTGAACGAACAGGGCGAGGGCTACACCTTC. This rearrangement joins TRBV5-4 to TRBJ1-2; a weak D match, TRBD1 (6 bases). V was shortened by 1 base and J by 8 bases, with 15 bases between the two germline ends. The V gene's germline CDR1 is SGHNT and CDR2 YYREEE (reference sequence). The CDR3 extends over 14 amino acids.